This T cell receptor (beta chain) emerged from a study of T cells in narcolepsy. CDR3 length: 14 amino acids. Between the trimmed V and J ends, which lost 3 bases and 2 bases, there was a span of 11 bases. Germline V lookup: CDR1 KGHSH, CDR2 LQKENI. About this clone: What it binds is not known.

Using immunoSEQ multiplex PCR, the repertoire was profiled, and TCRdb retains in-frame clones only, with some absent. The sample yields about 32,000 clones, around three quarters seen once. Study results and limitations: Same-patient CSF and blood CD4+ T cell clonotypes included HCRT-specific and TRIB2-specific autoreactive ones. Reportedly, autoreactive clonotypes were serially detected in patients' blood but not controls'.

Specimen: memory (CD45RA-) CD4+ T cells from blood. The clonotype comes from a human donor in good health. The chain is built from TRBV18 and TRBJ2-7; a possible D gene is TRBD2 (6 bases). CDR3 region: CASSPSGGTYEQYF. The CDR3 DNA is TGTGCCAGCTCACCTAGCGGAGGTACCTACGAGCAGTACTTC.